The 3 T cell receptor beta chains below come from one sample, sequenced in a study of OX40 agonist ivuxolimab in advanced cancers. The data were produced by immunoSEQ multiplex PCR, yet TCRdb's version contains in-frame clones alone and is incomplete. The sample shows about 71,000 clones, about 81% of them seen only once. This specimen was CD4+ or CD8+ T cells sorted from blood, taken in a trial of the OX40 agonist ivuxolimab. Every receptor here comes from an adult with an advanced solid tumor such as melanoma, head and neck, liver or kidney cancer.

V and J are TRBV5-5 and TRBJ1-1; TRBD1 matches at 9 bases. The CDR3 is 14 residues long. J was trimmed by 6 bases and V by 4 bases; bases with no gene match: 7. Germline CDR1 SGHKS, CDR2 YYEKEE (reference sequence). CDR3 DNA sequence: TGTGCCAGCAGCGAGGGACAGGGTAGGGCTGAAGCTTTCTTT. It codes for CASSEGQGRAEAFF.

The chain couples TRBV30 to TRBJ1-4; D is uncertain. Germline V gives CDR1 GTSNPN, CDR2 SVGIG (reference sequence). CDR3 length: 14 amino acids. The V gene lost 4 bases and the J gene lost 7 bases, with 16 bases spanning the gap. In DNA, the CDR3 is TGTGCCTGGAAACCTAGGGCCAGGAGTGAAAAACTGTTTTTT. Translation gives CAWKPRARSEKLFF.

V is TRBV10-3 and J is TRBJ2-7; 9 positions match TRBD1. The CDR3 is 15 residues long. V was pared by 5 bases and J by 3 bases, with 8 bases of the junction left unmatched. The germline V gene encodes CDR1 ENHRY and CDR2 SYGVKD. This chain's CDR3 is CAISTLMGQGYEQYF. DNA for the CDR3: TGTGCCATCAGTACTCTTATGGGACAGGGCTACGAGCAGTACTTC.